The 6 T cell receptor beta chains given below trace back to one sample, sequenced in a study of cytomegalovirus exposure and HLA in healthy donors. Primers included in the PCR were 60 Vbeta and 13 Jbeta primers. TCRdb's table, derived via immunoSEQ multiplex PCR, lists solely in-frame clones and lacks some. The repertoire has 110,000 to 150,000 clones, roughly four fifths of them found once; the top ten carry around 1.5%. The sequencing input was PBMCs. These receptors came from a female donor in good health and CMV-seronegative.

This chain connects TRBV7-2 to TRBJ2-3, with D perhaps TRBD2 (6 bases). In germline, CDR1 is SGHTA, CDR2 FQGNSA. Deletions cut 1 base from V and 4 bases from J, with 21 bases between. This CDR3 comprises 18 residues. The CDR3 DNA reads TGTGCCAGCAGCTTAGTGCTGGCGGCGGGGAGTAGGGCAGATACGCAGTATTTT. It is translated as CASSLVLAAGSRADTQYF.

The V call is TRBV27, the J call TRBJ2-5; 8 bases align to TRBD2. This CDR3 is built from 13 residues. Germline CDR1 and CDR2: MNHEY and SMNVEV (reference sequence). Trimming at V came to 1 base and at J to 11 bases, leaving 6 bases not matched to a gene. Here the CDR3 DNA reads TGTGCCAGCAGTTTATGGCCGGGGGGGGAGCAGTACTTC. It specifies CASSLWPGGEQYF.

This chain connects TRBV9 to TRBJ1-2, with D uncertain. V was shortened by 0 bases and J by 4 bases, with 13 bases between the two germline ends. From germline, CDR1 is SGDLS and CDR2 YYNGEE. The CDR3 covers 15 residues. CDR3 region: CASSVDGAELYGYTF. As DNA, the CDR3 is TGTGCCAGCAGCGTAGATGGTGCGGAACTCTATGGCTACACCTTC.

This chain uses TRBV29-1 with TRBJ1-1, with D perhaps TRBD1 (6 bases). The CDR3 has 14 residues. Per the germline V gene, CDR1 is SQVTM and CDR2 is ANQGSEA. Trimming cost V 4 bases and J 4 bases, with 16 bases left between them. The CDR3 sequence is CSVVWGLVVTEAFF. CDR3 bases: TGCAGCGTTGTTTGGGGGCTCGTCGTCACTGAAGCTTTCTTT.

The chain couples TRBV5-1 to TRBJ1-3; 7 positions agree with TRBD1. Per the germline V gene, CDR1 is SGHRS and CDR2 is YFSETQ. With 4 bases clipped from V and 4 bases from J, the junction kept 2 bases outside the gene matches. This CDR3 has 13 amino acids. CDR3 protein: CASSQGQGNTIYF. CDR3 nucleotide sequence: TGCGCCAGCAGCCAGGGACAGGGAAACACCATATATTTT.

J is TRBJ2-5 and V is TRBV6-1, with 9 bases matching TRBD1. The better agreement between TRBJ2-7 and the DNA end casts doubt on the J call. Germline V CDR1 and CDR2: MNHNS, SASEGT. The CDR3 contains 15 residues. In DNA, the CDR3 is TGTGCCAGCAGTGAGCCGGGACAGGGTTTCAACGAGCAGTACTTC. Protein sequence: CASSEPGQGFNEQYF.